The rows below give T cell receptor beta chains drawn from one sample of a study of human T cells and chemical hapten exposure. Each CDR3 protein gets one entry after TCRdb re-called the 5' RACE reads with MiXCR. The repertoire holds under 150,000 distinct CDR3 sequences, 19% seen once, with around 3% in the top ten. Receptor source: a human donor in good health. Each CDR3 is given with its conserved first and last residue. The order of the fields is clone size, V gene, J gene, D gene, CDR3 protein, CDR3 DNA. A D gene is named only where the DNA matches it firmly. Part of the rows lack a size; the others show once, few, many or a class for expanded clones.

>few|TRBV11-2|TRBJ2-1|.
CASSLQPSYNEQFF
TGTGCCAGCAGCCTGCAGCCCTCCTACAATGAGCAGTTCTTC
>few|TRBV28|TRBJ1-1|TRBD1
CASSSPGTGHTEAFF
TGTGCCAGCAGTTCCCCCGGGACAGGCCACACTGAAGCTTTCTTT
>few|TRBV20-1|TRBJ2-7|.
CSARSEYEQYF
TGCAGTGCTAGGTCCGAATACGAGCAGTACTTC
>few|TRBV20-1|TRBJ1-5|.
CSARIRTGEQPQHF
TGCAGTGCCCGTATCCGGACGGGGGAACAGCCCCAGCATTTT
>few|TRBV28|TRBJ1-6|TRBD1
CASSLTGGSSPLHF
TGTGCCAGCAGCCTTACAGGGGGCTCTTCACCCCTCCACTTT
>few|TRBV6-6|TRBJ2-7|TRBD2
CASSTRTSGSRSYEQYF
TGTGCCAGCAGTACCCGGACTAGCGGGAGCCGCTCCTACGAGCAGTACTTC
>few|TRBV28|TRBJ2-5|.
CASSRLQPDLETQYF
TGTGCCAGCAGCCGCCTCCAGCCGGACCTAGAGACCCAGTACTTC
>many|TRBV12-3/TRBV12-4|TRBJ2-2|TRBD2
CAIKTSGRPLHTGELFF
TGTGCCATCAAGACTAGCGGGAGGCCTCTGCACACCGGGGAGCTGTTTTTT
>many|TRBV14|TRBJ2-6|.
CASSQGRPYSGANVLTF
TGTGCCAGCAGCCAGGGGCGACCCTACTCTGGGGCCAACGTCCTGACTTTC
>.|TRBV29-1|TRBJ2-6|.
CSVDSGSGANVLTF
TGCAGCGTCGATTCAGGATCTGGGGCCAACGTCCTGACTTTC
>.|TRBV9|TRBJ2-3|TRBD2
CASSEGGLSTDTQYF
TGTGCCAGCAGCGAGGGAGGGTTGAGCACAGATACGCAGTATTTT
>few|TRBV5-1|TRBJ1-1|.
CASINEGTEAFF
TGCGCCAGCATTAACGAGGGCACTGAAGCTTTCTTT
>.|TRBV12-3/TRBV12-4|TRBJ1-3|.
CASSRSRVSPGNTIYF
TGTGCCAGCAGTCGGTCCAGGGTATCGCCCGGAAACACCATATATTTT
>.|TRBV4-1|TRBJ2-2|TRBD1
CASSPLDRVNTGELFF
TGCGCCAGCAGCCCTCTGGACAGGGTGAACACCGGGGAGCTGTTTTTT
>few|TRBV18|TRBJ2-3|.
CASSPRTTDTQYF
TGTGCCAGCTCACCCCGTACCACAGATACGCAGTATTTT
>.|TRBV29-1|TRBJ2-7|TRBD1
CSGGDRGPYEQYF
TGCAGCGGGGGGGACAGGGGGCCCTACGAGCAGTACTTC
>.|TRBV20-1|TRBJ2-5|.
CSAWQETQYF
TGCAGTGCTTGGCAAGAGACCCAGTACTTC
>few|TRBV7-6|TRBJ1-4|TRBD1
CASSPQGGTAEKLFF
TGTGCCAGCAGCCCCCAGGGCGGGACAGCTGAAAAACTGTTTTTT
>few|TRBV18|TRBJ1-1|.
CASSPGLTNTEAFF
TGTGCCAGCTCACCGGGACTGACGAACACTGAAGCTTTCTTT
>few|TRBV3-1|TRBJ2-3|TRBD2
CASSQDLGLAASTDTQYF
TGTGCCAGCAGCCAAGATCTCGGACTAGCGGCTAGCACAGATACGCAGTATTTT
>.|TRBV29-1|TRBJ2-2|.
CSATGTYNGELFF
TGCAGCGCCACCGGGACCTATAACGGGGAGCTGTTTTTT
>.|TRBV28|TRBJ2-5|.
CASSLVPPYQETQYF
TGTGCCAGCAGTTTAGTTCCACCGTACCAAGAGACCCAGTACTTC
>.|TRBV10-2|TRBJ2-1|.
CASSESGGARYNEQFF
TGCGCCAGCAGTGAGTCGGGGGGGGCGCGATACAATGAGCAGTTCTTC
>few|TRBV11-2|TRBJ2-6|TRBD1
CASSSLWSRGQGTGANVLTF
TGTGCCAGCAGCTCCCTATGGAGTAGGGGACAGGGGACTGGGGCCAACGTCCTGACTTTC
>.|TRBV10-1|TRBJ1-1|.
CASKDSLGTEAFF
TGCGCCAGCAAGGACAGTCTGGGCACTGAAGCTTTCTTT
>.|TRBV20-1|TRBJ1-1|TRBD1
CSARQGALLEAFF
TGCAGTGCTAGACAGGGGGCCCTCCTTGAAGCTTTCTTT
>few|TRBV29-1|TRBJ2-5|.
CSVAQGGAVGETQYF
TGCAGCGTCGCCCAGGGGGGGGCTGTTGGAGAGACCCAGTACTTC
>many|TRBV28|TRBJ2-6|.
CASSFRRFNRANVLTF
TGTGCCAGCAGTTTCCGACGGTTTAATAGGGCCAACGTCCTGACTTTC
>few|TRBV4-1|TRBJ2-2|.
CASSQGPRGPNTGELFF
TGCGCCAGCAGCCAAGGGCCCAGGGGACCGAACACCGGGGAGCTGTTTTTT
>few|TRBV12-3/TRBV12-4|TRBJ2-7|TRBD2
CASSFTAGGFEQYF
TGTGCCAGCAGTTTCACAGCGGGAGGGTTCGAGCAGTACTTC
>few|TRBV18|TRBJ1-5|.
CASSLDRLNQPQHF
TGTGCCAGCTCACTGGACAGACTGAATCAGCCCCAGCATTTT
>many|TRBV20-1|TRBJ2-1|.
CSARDSGYNEQFF
TGCAGTGCTAGAGATTCCGGGTACAATGAGCAGTTCTTC
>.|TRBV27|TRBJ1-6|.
CASSRTPWGGNSPLHF
TGTGCCAGCAGTCGTACACCGTGGGGTGGTAATTCACCCCTCCACTTT
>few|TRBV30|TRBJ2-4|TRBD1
CAWTGQELAKNIQYF
TGTGCCTGGACCGGACAGGAGCTAGCCAAAAACATTCAGTACTTC
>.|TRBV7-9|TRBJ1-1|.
CASSLSGSGNTEAFF
TGTGCCAGCAGCTTATCGGGTTCAGGGAATACTGAAGCTTTCTTT
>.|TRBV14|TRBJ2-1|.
CASSQERGGLYNEQFF
TGTGCCAGCAGCCAAGAAAGGGGGGGCCTCTACAATGAGCAGTTCTTC
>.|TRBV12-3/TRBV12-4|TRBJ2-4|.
CASRGIAKNIQYF
TGTGCCAGCAGGGGAATAGCCAAAAACATTCAGTACTTC
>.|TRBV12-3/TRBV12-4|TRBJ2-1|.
CASSFFRDNEQFF
TGTGCCAGCAGTTTTTTCCGAGACAATGAGCAGTTCTTC
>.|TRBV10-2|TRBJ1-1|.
CASSDGGPTEAFF
TGCGCCAGCAGTGACGGGGGGCCCACTGAAGCTTTCTTT
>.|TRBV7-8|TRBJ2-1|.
CASSLRGYRPYNEQFF
TGTGCCAGCAGCTTAAGGGGGTACCGGCCTTACAATGAGCAGTTCTTC
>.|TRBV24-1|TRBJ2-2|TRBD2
CATSDRAGGFTGELFF
TGTGCCACCAGTGACCGAGCGGGAGGGTTCACCGGGGAGCTGTTTTTT
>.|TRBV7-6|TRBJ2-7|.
CASSLASKYEQYF
TGTGCCAGCAGCTTAGCATCCAAGTACGAGCAGTACTTC